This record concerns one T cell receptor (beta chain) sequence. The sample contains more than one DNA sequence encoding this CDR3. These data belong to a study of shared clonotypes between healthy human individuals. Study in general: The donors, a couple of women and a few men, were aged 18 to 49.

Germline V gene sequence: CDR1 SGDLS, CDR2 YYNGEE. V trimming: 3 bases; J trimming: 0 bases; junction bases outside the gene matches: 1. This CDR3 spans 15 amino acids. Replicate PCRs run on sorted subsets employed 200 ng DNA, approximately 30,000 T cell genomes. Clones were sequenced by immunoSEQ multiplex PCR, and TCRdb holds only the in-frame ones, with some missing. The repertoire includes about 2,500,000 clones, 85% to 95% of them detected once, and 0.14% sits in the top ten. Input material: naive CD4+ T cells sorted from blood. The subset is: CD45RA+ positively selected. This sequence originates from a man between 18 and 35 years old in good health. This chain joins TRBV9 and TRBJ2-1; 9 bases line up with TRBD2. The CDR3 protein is CASSASGNSYNEQFF. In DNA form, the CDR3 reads TGTGCCAGCAGCGCTAGCGGGAACTCCTACAATGAGCAGTTCTTC.